The TCR beta chain under discussion was sequenced for a study of blood T cells in healthy people across ages. General study results and limits: Calculation of diversity from one million T cells yielded estimates considered to be underestimates.

The use of a sample-barcoded 5' primer and a J-beta primer mix characterized a second PCR of about 7 to 12 cycles. TCRdb processed the 5' RACE reads anew with MiXCR; each CDR3 protein has one entry. This table holds about 640,000 distinct CDR3 sequences, roughly 30% found once. For this clonotype: Antigen unknown.

The sequence derives from a woman of 80 years or more in good health. The sample taken for sequencing was blood.

The CDR3, as DNA: TGTGCCAGCAGTTACTCAGGGACTAGCAGGGGGGGGCAGCAGTTCTTC. As protein: CASSYSGTSRGGQQFF. This chain links TRBV6-5 with TRBJ2-1, with TRBD2 matching over 9 bases. Per the germline V gene, CDR1 is MNHEY and CDR2 is SVGAGI. J was trimmed by 11 bases and V by 0 bases; bases with no gene match: 11. The length of the CDR3 is 16 residues.